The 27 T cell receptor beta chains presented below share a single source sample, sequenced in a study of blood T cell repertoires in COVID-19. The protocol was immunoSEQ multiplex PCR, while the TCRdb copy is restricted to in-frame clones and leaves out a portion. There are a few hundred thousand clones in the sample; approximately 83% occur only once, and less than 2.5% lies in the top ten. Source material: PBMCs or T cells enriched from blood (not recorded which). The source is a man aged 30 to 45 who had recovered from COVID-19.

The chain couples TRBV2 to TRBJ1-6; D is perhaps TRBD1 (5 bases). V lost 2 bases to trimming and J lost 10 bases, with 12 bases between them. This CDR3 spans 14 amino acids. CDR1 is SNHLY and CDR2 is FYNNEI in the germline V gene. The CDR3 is CASSEQGVASPLHF. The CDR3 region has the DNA TGTGCCAGCAGTGAACAAGGGGTTGCGTCACCCCTCCACTTT.

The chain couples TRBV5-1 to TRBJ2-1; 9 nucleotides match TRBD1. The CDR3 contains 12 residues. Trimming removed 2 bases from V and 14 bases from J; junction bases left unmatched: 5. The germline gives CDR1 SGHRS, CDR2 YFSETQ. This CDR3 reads CASSLLRDREFF. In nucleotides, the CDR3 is TGCGCCAGCAGCTTACTCCGGGACAGGGAGTTCTTC.

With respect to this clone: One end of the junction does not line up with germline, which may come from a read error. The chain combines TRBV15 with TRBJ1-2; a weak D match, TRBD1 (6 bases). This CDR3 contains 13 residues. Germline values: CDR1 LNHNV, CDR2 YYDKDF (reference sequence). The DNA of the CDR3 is TGTGCCACCAGCCTCGAGGACAGAACGAGGTTCGTCTTC. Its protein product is CATSLEDRTRFVF.

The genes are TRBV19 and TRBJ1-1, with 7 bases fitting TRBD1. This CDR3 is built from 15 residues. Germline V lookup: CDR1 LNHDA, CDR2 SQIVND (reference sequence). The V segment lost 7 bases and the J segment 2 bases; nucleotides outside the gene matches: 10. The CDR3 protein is CASIVAGGGNTEAFF. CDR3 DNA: TGTGCCAGTATCGTGGCAGGGGGTGGAAACACTGAAGCTTTCTTT.

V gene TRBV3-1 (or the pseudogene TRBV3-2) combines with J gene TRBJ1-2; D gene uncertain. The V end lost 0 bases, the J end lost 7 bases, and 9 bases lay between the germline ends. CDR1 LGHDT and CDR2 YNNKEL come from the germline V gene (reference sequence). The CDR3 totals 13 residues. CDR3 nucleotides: TGTGCCAGCAGCCAAGAATCCTCCCGTGGCTACACCTTC. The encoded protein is CASSQESSRGYTF.

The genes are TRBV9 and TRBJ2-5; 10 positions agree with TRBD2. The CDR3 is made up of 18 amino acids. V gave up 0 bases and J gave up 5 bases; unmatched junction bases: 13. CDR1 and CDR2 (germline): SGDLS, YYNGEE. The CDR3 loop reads CASSVGRASGGFRETQYF. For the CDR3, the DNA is TGTGCCAGCAGCGTAGGGAGGGCTAGCGGGGGCTTCCGGGAGACCCAGTACTTC. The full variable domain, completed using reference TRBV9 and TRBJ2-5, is DSGVTQTPKHLITATGQRVTLRCSPRSGDLSVYWYQQSLDQGLQFLIQYYNGEERAKGNILERFSAQQFPDLHSELNLSSLELGDSALYFCASSVGRASGGFRETQYFGPGTRLLVL.

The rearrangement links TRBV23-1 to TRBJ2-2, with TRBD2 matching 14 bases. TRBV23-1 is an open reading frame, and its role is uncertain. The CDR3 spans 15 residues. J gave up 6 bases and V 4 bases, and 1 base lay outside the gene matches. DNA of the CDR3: TGCGCCAGCAGTCGACTAGCGGGGGGGCCCGGGGAGCTGTTTTTT. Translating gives CASSRLAGGPGELFF.

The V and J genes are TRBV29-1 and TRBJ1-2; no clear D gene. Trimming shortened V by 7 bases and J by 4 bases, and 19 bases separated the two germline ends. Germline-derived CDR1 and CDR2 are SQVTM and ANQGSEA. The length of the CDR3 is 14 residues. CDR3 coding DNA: TGCAGCGCAGAAGAGGGATCCACTAGCTATGGCTACACCTTC. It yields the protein CSAEEGSTSYGYTF.

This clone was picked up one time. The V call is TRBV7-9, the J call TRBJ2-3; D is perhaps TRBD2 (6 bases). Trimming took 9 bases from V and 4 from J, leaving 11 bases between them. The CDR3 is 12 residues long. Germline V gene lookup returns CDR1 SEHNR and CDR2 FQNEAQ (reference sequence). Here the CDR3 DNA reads TGTGCCAGAAGAGGACTATCAGATACGCAGTATTTT. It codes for CARRGLSDTQYF.

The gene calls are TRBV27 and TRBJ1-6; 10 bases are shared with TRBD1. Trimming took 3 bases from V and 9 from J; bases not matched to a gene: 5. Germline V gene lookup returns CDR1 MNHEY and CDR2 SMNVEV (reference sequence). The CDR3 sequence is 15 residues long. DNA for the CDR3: TGTGCCAGCAGTTTTTCGGGACAGGGGAGTTCACCCCTCCACTTT. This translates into CASSFSGQGSSPLHF.

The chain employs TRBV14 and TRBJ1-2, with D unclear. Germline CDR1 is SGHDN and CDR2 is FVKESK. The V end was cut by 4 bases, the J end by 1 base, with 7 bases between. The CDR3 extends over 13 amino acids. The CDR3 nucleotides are TGTGCCAGCAGCCTGTTGAGTAACTATGGCTACACCTTC. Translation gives CASSLLSNYGYTF.

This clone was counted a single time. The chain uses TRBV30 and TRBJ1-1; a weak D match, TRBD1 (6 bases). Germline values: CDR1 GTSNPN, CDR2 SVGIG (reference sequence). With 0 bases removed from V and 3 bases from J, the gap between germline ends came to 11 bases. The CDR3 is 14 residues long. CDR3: CAWSVLGGDTEAFF. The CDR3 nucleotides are TGTGCCTGGAGTGTACTAGGGGGAGACACTGAAGCTTTCTTT.

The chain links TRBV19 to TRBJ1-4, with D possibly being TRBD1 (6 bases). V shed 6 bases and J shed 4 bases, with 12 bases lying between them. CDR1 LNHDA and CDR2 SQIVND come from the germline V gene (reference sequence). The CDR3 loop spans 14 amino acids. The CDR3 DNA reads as TGTGCCAGTAGCTCGGGACACGGTAATGAAAAACTGTTTTTT. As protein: CASSSGHGNEKLFF.

The CDR3 loop is CASSPQVENEQFF. CDR3 DNA: TGCGCCAGCAGCCCCCAGGTCGAGAATGAGCAGTTCTTC. V and J are TRBV5-1 and TRBJ2-1; D is ambiguous. V dropped 4 bases and J dropped 7 bases, with 12 bases sitting between them. The germline V gene encodes CDR1 SGHRS and CDR2 YFSETQ. The CDR3 is 13 residues long.

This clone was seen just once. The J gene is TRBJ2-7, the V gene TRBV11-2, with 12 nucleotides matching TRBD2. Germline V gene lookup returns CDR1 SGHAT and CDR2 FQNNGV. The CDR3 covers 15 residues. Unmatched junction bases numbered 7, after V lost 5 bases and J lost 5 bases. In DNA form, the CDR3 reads TGTGCCAGCAGCACACACTCTAGCGGGGGGGACGAGCAGTACTTC. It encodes CASSTHSSGGDEQYF.

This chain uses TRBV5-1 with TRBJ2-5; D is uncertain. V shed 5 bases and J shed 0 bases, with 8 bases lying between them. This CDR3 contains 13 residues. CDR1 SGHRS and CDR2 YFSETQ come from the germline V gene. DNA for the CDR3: TGCGCCAGCAGAAGCAGGTACCAAGAGACCCAGTACTTC. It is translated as CASRSRYQETQYF.

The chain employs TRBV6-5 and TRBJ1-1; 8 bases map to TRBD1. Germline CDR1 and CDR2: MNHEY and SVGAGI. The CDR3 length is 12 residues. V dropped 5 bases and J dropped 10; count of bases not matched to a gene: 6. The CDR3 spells CASSPGGTGAFF. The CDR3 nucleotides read TGTGCCAGCAGTCCTGGGGGGACAGGAGCTTTCTTT.

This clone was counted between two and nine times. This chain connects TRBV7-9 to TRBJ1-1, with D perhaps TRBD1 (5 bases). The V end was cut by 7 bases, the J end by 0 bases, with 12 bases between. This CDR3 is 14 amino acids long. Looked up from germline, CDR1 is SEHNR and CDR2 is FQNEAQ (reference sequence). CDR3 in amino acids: CASNLGAMNTEAFF. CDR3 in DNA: TGTGCCAGCAATTTAGGGGCCATGAACACTGAAGCTTTCTTT. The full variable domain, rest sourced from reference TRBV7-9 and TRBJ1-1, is DTGVSQNPRHKITKRGQNVTFRCDPISEHNRLYWYRQTLGQGPEFLTYFQNEAQLEKSRLLSDRFSAERPKGSFSTLEIQRTEQGDSAMYLCASNLGAMNTEAFFGQGTRLTVV.

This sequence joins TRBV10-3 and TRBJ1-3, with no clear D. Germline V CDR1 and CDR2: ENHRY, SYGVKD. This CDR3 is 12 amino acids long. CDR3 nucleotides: TGTGCGGGAGGAAGCTCTGGAAACACCATATATTTT. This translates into CAGGSSGNTIYF.

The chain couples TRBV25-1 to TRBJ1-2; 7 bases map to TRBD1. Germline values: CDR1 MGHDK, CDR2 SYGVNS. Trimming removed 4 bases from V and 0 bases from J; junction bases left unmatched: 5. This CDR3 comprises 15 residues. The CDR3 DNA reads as TGTGCCAGCAGTGGACAGGGCGAAGCTAACTATGGCTACACCTTC. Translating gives CASSGQGEANYGYTF.

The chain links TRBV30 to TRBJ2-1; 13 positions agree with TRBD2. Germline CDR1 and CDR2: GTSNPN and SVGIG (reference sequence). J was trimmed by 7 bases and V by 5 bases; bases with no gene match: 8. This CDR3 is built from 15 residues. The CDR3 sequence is CAWGPRTSGGNEQFF. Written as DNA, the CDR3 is TGTGCCTGGGGGCCCAGGACTAGCGGGGGTAATGAGCAGTTCTTC.

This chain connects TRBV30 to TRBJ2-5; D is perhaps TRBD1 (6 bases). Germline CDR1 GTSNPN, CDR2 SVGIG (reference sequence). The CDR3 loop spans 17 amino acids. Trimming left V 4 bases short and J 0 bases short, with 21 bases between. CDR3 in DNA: TGTGCCTGGACCAGCCGACCCGGGACATCACACCAAGAGACCCAGTACTTC. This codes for CAWTSRPGTSHQETQYF.

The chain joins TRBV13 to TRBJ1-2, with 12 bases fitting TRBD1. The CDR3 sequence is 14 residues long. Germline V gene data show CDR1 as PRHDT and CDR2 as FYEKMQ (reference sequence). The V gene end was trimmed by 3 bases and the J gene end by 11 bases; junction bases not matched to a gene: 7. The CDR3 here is CASSLGQGAPMYTF. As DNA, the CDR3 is TGTGCCAGCAGCTTGGGACAGGGGGCGCCTATGTACACCTTC. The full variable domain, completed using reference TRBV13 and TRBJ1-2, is AAGVIQSPRHLIKEKRETATLKCYPIPRHDTVYWYQQGPGQDPQFLISFYEKMQSDKGSIPDRFSAQQFSDYHSELNMSSLELGDSALYFCASSLGQGAPMYTFGSGTRLTVV.

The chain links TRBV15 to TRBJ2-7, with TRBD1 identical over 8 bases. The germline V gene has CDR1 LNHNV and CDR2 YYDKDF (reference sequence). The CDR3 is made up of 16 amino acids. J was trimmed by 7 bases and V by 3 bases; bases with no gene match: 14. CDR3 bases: TGTGCCACCAGCAGGTCAACCGGTTCAGGGGGCTGGGAGCAGTACTTC. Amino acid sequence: CATSRSTGSGGWEQYF.

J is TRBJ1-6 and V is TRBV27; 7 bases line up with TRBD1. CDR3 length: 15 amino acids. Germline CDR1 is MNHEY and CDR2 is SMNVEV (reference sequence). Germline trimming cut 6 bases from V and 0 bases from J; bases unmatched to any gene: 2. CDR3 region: CASRRTGSYNSPLHF. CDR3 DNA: TGTGCCAGCAGACGGACAGGCTCCTATAATTCACCCCTCCACTTT.

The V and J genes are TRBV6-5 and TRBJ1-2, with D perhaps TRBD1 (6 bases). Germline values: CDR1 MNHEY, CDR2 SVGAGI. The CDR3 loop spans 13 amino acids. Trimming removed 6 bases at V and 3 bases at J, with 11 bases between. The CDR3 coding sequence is TGTGCCAGCAGCCGGGACACCGACTATGGCTACACCTTC. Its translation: CASSRDTDYGYTF.

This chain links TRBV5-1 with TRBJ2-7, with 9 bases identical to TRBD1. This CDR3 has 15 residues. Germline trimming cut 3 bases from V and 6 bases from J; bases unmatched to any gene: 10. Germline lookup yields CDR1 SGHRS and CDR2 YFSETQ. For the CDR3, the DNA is TGCGCCAGCAGCTGGTCCGGGGGACAGGGTACCGAGCAGTACTTC. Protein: CASSWSGGQGTEQYF.